The entry below describes one TCR beta chain. Its binding antigen is unknown. One base away there is no much larger clone; base qualities are not given. This record belongs to a study of blood T cell repertoires in COVID-19 (TCRdb year 2020). Turning to the overall study: ImmuneRACE Cohort 3 recovered participants were defined by two consecutive negative NP/OP PCR tests, healthcare professional clearance, or symptom resolution. Collaborator samples came from the United States, Italy and Spain and covered acute and convalescent phases of COVID-19. The prospective study material was composed of cDNA or gDNA derived from T cells, B-cell-depleted T cells, or PBMCs. Subjects who had been exposed to COVID-19, were actively infected with it, or had recovered from it provided the deeply sampled blood TCRbeta repertoires that made up the dataset. The repertoires were released in a freely available public database meant as a resource for research on the immune response to SARS-CoV-2. Samples were obtained from the ongoing ImmuneRACE study (first 160 participants) and from over a thousand subjects provided by 6 global collaborators. Nearly every sample came with metadata listing a de-identified subject ID, COVID-19 status, age in years and sex. HLA class I and class II types, where available, came from metadata supplied by the sample provider rather than from assay-based typing. Findings and caveats that apply to the study as a whole: The amount of clinical and demographic metadata varied by source and participant and was provided uncurated.

In the prospective study, participants were roughly 18 to 100 years old, resided in 25 or so geographic areas of the United States, and were enrolled through a virtual design. Cohort assignment in the prospective study relied on participant-reported clinical history from a screening survey and a study questionnaire. In the prospective study, mobile phlebotomists collected whole blood, serum and a nasopharyngeal or oropharyngeal swab from each participant. Over a roughly 2-month period, participants in the prospective study had the option of providing additional blood draws and questionnaires. Before DNA extraction, prospective study blood samples were shipped either frozen or at room temperature. CDR1 LGHDT and CDR2 YNNKEL are derived from the germline V gene (reference sequence). The V end loses 0 bases and the J end loses 4 bases, and a stretch of 9 bases separates them. The CDR3 covers 14 residues, taking in both the cysteine and the phenylalanine. CDR3 DNA is the only sequence kept; it has 42 bases, read in frame from the first base.

TCRbeta CDR3 regions were amplified from genomic DNA using the immunoSEQ Assay, a bias-controlled multiplex PCR. Per the source publication's procedure: The number of nucleated cells in each sample was estimated by amplification of reference gene primers within the assay. To quantify the absolute abundance of each unique TCRbeta CDR3 rearrangement, sequence reads were collapsed and filtered. Productive Simpson clonality was computed per sample as the square root of Simpson's diversity index over productive rearrangements. Held by TCRdb, this immuneACCESS table contains in-frame sequences only and omits some clones. Under half of the omission traces to an unresolved V gene where checked; the cause of the rest is unknown. V, J and clone size derive from that table, while D and trimming were established from the DNA sequence. This sample gives 200,000 to 250,000 clones in total; 86% of them show up just once. The ten largest account for roughly 3.2% of the sample.

In this chain, TRBV3-1 (or the pseudogene TRBV3-2) is recombined with TRBJ1-2; the D gene is perhaps TRBD1, on 5 matching bases. This sequence originates from a woman aged 45-65 years in a cohort exposed to, infected with or recovered from COVID-19 (not recorded which). Sequencing was done on a sample of PBMCs or T cells enriched from blood (not recorded which). The CDR3 region has the sequence CASSQDQGGYGYTF. Here is the DNA: TGTGCCAGCAGCCAAGATCAGGGTGGCTATGGCTACACCTTC.